A selection of T cell receptor beta chains follows, all from one sample in a study of post-analysis software for immune sequencing data. MiXCR, applied by TCRdb to the PCR reads, yields one record per CDR3 protein. The table has hundreds of thousands of distinct CDR3 sequences, around 53% seen once. The sample taken for sequencing was blood. The receptor set was obtained from a girl aged 10 to 17 with multiple sclerosis. Each CDR3 is given with its conserved first and last residue. Each record gives: clone size, J gene, CDR3 length, V gene, D gene, CDR3 protein, CDR3 DNA. A D gene is named only where the DNA matches it firmly. A row's size may be missing; if present it is once, few, many or a size class.

NA,TRBJ2-5,16,TRBV29-1,TRBD2,CSVRPGTSGSMKTQYF,TGCAGCGTCCGCCCCGGGACTAGCGGGAGTATGAAGACCCAGTACTTC
few,TRBJ2-1,13,TRBV7-6,NA,CASSSRGTNEQFF,TGTGCCAGCAGCTCTCGAGGTACCAATGAGCAGTTCTTC
NA,TRBJ2-1,14,TRBV20-1,NA,CSASDSLTYNEQFF,TGCAGTGCTTCAGACAGCCTAACCTACAATGAGCAGTTCTTC
NA,TRBJ2-3,15,TRBV24-1,TRBD2,CATSEGGKRTDTQYF,TGTGCCACCAGTGAGGGGGGGAAGAGGACAGATACGCAGTATTTT
few,TRBJ2-7,14,TRBV4-2,NA,CASSQGPGADEQYF,TGTGCCAGCAGCCAAGGGCCAGGGGCGGACGAGCAGTACTTC
NA,TRBJ1-6,14,TRBV7-8,TRBD1,CASGTGSAGSPLHF,TGTGCCAGCGGGACAGGGTCGGCTGGATCACCCCTCCACTTT
NA,TRBJ2-7,18,TRBV5-1,TRBD2,CASSLRASGALGFKEQYF,TGCGCCAGCAGCTTGAGGGCTAGCGGGGCTCTTGGCTTCAAGGAGCAGTACTTC
NA,TRBJ2-3,16,TRBV5-5,NA,CASSLGLGSLADTQYF,TGTGCCAGCAGCTTGGGCCTCGGCTCTCTAGCAGATACGCAGTATTTT
NA,TRBJ1-2,17,TRBV3-1,TRBD1,CASSQDLRTGKGYGYTF,TGTGCCAGCAGCCAAGATTTACGGACAGGGAAAGGCTATGGCTACACCTTC
NA,TRBJ2-7,15,TRBV20-1,NA,CSARDPPSNMYEQYF,TGCAGTGCTAGAGATCCGCCTAGCAATATGTACGAGCAGTACTTC
NA,TRBJ2-3,15,TRBV18,TRBD2,CASSPRTSVRDAQYF,TGTGCCAGCTCACCCCGGACTAGTGTTAGAGATGCGCAGTATTTT
NA,TRBJ1-2,11,TRBV20-1,NA,CSASFNYGYTF,TGCAGTGCTAGTTTCAACTATGGCTACACCTTC
NA,TRBJ2-5,17,TRBV5-1,TRBD2,CASSLGLAGDFQETQYF,TGCGCCAGCAGCCTGGGACTAGCGGGGGACTTTCAAGAGACCCAGTACTTC
NA,TRBJ2-1,15,TRBV27,TRBD2,CASSPRLAGETEQFF,TGTGCCAGCAGTCCCAGACTAGCGGGAGAGACTGAGCAGTTCTTC
NA,TRBJ2-7,14,TRBV5-1,NA,CASSPWRGEDEQYF,TGCGCCAGCAGCCCCTGGCGGGGAGAGGACGAGCAGTACTTC
few,TRBJ2-3,15,TRBV24-1,NA,CATSDPGGAGDTQYF,TGTGCCACCAGTGATCCAGGGGGGGCAGGAGATACGCAGTATTTT
NA,TRBJ2-1,15,TRBV6-5,NA,CASSYSRRDYNEQFF,TGTGCCAGCAGTTACTCGAGGCGGGACTACAATGAGCAGTTCTTC
NA,TRBJ2-5,14,TRBV5-1,NA,CASSLRQIQETQYF,TGCGCCAGCAGCTTACGGCAGATCCAAGAGACCCAGTACTTC
few,TRBJ2-5,17,TRBV7-8,NA,CASSFGQGFPTQETQYF,TGTGCCAGCAGCTTCGGCCAGGGTTTCCCTACACAAGAGACCCAGTACTTC
NA,TRBJ2-1,16,TRBV11-2,TRBD2,CASSLVETSGHNEQFF,TGTGCCAGCAGCTTAGTCGAGACTAGCGGGCACAATGAGCAGTTCTTC
NA,TRBJ2-3,15,TRBV5-1,TRBD2,CASSLGREGKDTQYF,TGCGCCAGCAGCTTGGGTCGGGAGGGGAAAGATACGCAGTATTTT
few,TRBJ2-7,16,TRBV9,NA,CASSVDGTGWAYEQYF,TGTGCCAGCAGCGTGGATGGGACCGGCTGGGCCTACGAGCAGTACTTC
NA,TRBJ1-6,12,TRBV20-1,NA,CSARSPPGPLHF,TGCAGTGCTAGATCACCGCCCGGTCCCCTCCACTTT
few,TRBJ2-4,18,TRBV29-1,NA,CSVEGGARWLLAKNIQYF,TGCAGCGTTGAAGGGGGGGCTAGGTGGCTTCTAGCCAAAAACATTCAGTACTTC
NA,TRBJ2-1,17,TRBV7-3,TRBD2,CASSLLRTSGRNNEQFF,TGTGCCAGCAGCTTATTGAGGACTAGCGGTAGGAACAATGAGCAGTTCTTC
few,TRBJ2-5,14,TRBV14,NA,CASSTRARAETQYF,TGTGCCAGCAGCACCCGGGCCCGGGCGGAGACCCAGTACTTC
few,TRBJ2-5,14,TRBV14,NA,CASSPGPNQETQYF,TGTGCCAGCAGCCCTGGGCCCAACCAAGAGACCCAGTACTTC
few,TRBJ2-5,14,TRBV12-3/TRBV12-4,NA,CASRQIPGLSEQYF,TGTGCCAGCAGACAAATCCCGGGACTTTCAGAGCAGTACTTC
few,TRBJ2-3,14,TRBV29-1,NA,CSVDDGLRTDTQYF,TGCAGCGTTGATGACGGACTCCGCACAGATACGCAGTATTTT
NA,TRBJ2-3,16,TRBV6-6,TRBD2,CASSYGRGVSTDTQYF,TGTGCCAGCAGTTACGGGCGGGGGGTGAGCACAGATACGCAGTATTTT
NA,TRBJ2-5,14,TRBV7-2,NA,CASSFTVMQETQYF,TGTGCCAGCAGCTTCACAGTGATGCAAGAGACCCAGTACTTC
NA,TRBJ1-1,13,TRBV20-1,NA,CSASKSMNTEAFF,TGCAGTGCTAGTAAATCCATGAACACTGAAGCTTTCTTT
NA,TRBJ2-7,13,TRBV5-1,TRBD1,CASSPTGEYEQYF,TGCGCCAGCAGCCCGACAGGGGAGTACGAGCAGTACTTC
NA,TRBJ1-4,14,TRBV10-3,NA,CAISESSKGEKLFF,TGTGCCATCAGTGAGTCGTCAAAGGGTGAAAAACTGTTTTTT
few,TRBJ2-1,16,TRBV28,TRBD2,CASSLILLAGPVDQFF,TGTGCCAGCAGTTTGATCCTACTAGCGGGCCCCGTAGATCAGTTCTTC
NA,TRBJ2-1,10,TRBV6-2/TRBV6-3,NA,CASGNNEQFF,TGTGCCAGCGGAAACAATGAGCAGTTCTTC
once,TRBJ2-7,13,TRBV20-1,TRBD1,CSASGQGYNEQYF,TGCAGTGCTAGTGGACAGGGGTACAATGAGCAGTACTTC
few,TRBJ2-6,15,TRBV2,NA,CASSARTSGANVLTF,TGTGCCAGCAGTGCTCGGACCTCTGGGGCCAACGTCCTGACTTTC
NA,TRBJ2-5,14,TRBV5-1,TRBD2,CTSSPLADQETQYF,TGCACCAGCAGCCCTCTAGCGGACCAAGAGACCCAGTACTTC
NA,TRBJ2-5,16,TRBV5-5,NA,CASMRFGTTSQETQYF,TGTGCCAGCATGCGGTTCGGGACAACTAGTCAAGAGACCCAGTACTTC
few,TRBJ2-7,14,TRBV7-2,NA,CASSGPGYAYEQYF,TGTGCCAGCAGCGGACCAGGGTATGCCTACGAGCAGTACTTC
NA,TRBJ2-5,15,TRBV15,TRBD1,CATSRQTGFSETQYF,TGTGCCACCAGCAGACAGACAGGGTTTAGCGAGACCCAGTACTTC
NA,TRBJ2-1,16,TRBV10-3,TRBD2,CAISRTTSGRTNEQFF,TGTGCCATCAGTCGAACGACTAGCGGAAGAACCAATGAGCAGTTCTTC
NA,TRBJ1-2,15,TRBV11-2,NA,CASSFGQLANYGYTF,TGTGCCAGCAGCTTCGGACAGCTAGCTAACTATGGCTACACCTTC